This T cell receptor beta chain appears in the sequencing data of a study of response to subunit inactivated influenza vaccine. Study results and limitations: Few additional T cells are recruited per seasonal influenza vaccination, authors suggested.

Using its own MiXCR run on the RT-PCR reads, TCRdb lists one record per CDR3 protein. The table has around 530,000 distinct CDR3 sequences, about 11% seen once. CDR1 is MDHEN and CDR2 is SYDVKM in the germline V gene. The CDR3 covers 13 residues. Trimming cost V 10 bases and J 7 bases, with 19 bases left between them. This clonotype was seen a few times. Its antigen is still unknown. The clonotype originates from a man aged 50 to 59 who received an inactivated influenza vaccine. The chain uses TRBV28 and TRBJ1-2; D possibly corresponds to TRBD1 (6 bases). Material: PBMCs from blood, obtained on the day of vaccination. The CDR3 DNA reads as TGTGCCACCCAGGTGGAGGGGGGAAGTGGCTACACCTTC. Protein sequence: CATQVEGGSGYTF.